A selection of T cell receptor beta chains follows, all from one sample in a study of blood T cell repertoires in COVID-19. TCRdb's copy holds only in-frame clones and misses some; the assay was immunoSEQ multiplex PCR. The sample contains over 95,000 clones, 84% of which appear only once. The source material was peripheral blood. The source is a woman aged 40 to 50 with acute or convalescent COVID-19. Both conserved end residues are part of each CDR3. The D gene is left open where the match is weak. Clone sizes are given selectively: once, few, many, or a class where the clone is expanded.

J | D | V | size | DNA | CDR3
TRBJ2-7 | TRBD2 | TRBV29-1 | NA | TGCAGCGTTGAAGGGTTAGGTTACGAGCGGGAACCCTACGAGCAGTACTTC | CSVEGLGYEREPYEQYF
TRBJ1-1 | NA | TRBV7-2 | few | TGTGCCAGCAGTCCTTACTTTGGGACAACGAACACTGAAGCTTTCTTT | CASSPYFGTTNTEAFF
TRBJ1-2 | TRBD1 | TRBV30 | NA | TGTGCCTGGGGGACAGGGGGTTCTGGTGGCTACACCTTC | CAWGTGGSGGYTF
TRBJ1-2 | TRBD1 | TRBV29-1 | NA | TGCAGCGGAGGGGGACAGGGCTATGGCTACACCTTC | CSGGGQGYGYTF
TRBJ1-2 | NA | TRBV3-1/TRBV3-2 | once | TGTGCCAGCAGCCCCTCGGGGTATGGCTACACCTTC | CASSPSGYGYTF
TRBJ2-7 | TRBD1 | TRBV9 | NA | TGTGCCAGCAGCCCAGGGGGGGGACAGGGTTCCTACGAGCAGTACTTC | CASSPGGGQGSYEQYF
TRBJ2-7 | TRBD1 | TRBV4-1 | NA | TGCGCCAGCAGCCTCGAGACAGGGGGCTACGAGCAGTACTTC | CASSLETGGYEQYF
TRBJ1-2 | NA | TRBV6-5 | NA | TGTGCCAGCAGTCCCGCCTTTGACAGTAACTATGGCTACACCTTC | CASSPAFDSNYGYTF
TRBJ1-2 | TRBD1 | TRBV6-5 | NA | TGTGCCAGCAGCAAGGACAGGCGTCCTAACTATGGCTACACCTTC | CASSKDRRPNYGYTF
TRBJ1-2 | TRBD1 | TRBV19 | NA | TGTGCCAGTAGTACGACAGGGAACTATGGCTACACCTTC | CASSTTGNYGYTF
TRBJ2-3 | NA | TRBV13 | NA | TGTGCCAGCAGCTTAATTCTCGTCGGGGATACGCAGTATTTT | CASSLILVGDTQYF
TRBJ2-2 | TRBD2 | TRBV2 | NA | TGTGCCAGCAGTGAAGGTTCGGGACTAGCTAACACCGGGGAGCTGTTTTTT | CASSEGSGLANTGELFF
TRBJ1-5 | TRBD1 | TRBV30 | NA | TGTGCCTGGAGTCCCCGGGACAGCCTCTATAGCAATCAGCCCCAGCATTTT | CAWSPRDSLYSNQPQHF
TRBJ1-1 | NA | TRBV6-1 | NA | TGTGCCAGCAGTGATTACAGGGTGGAGAACACTGAAGCTTTCTTT | CASSDYRVENTEAFF
TRBJ1-2 | NA | TRBV12-5 | NA | TGTGCTAGTGGTTTGGAACTCGGGATCTATGGCTACACCTTC | CASGLELGIYGYTF
TRBJ2-6 | NA | TRBV2 | NA | TGTGCCAGCAGTGAAGGAGGATCTGGGGCCAACGTCCTGACTTTC | CASSEGGSGANVLTF
TRBJ1-2 | NA | TRBV2 | NA | TGTGCCAGCAGTAGGGGGGGTGGCTACACCTTC | CASSRGGGYTF
TRBJ1-6 | NA | TRBV3-1/TRBV3-2 | NA | TGTGCCAGCAGACACAGGGCGAGCTCCTATAATTCACCCCTCCACTTT | CASRHRASSYNSPLHF
TRBJ1-2 | NA | TRBV5-6 | once | TGTGCCAGCAGCTCACTGACGGAGGAGGGGAACTATGGCTACACCTTC | CASSSLTEEGNYGYTF
TRBJ1-6 | NA | TRBV7-5 | NA | TGTGTCAGAAGCTTACCACTGACAGGGAAGAAGTCACCCCTCCACTTT | CVRSLPLTGKKSPLHF
TRBJ1-2 | NA | TRBV29-1 | once | TGCAGCGACTTCCGGGGGGGCTCGGGCAGGGATGGCTACACCTTC | CSDFRGGSGRDGYTF
TRBJ1-1 | NA | TRBV6-5 | NA | TGTGCCAGCAACGCGATAGGGAGGTTGAACACTGAAGCTTTCTTT | CASNAIGRLNTEAFF
TRBJ1-1 | TRBD1 | TRBV7-9 | NA | TGTGCCAGCAGCTGGTCAGGGGGGAGCACTGAAGCTTTCTTT | CASSWSGGSTEAFF
TRBJ2-7 | NA | TRBV3-1/TRBV3-2 | NA | TGTGCCAGCAGTCGACAGGACTACGAGCAGTACTTC | CASSRQDYEQYF
TRBJ2-7 | TRBD2 | TRBV5-4 | NA | TGTGCCAGCAGCCCACTAGCGGGGGCTTCATACGAGCAGTACTTC | CASSPLAGASYEQYF
TRBJ1-1 | TRBD1 | TRBV5-1 | NA | TGCGCCAGCAGCTTTTCGGGACAGTCGAACACTGAAGCTTTCTTT | CASSFSGQSNTEAFF
TRBJ1-6 | NA | TRBV6-5 | NA | TGTGCCAGCAGTTACAGGAGGCAGATTTTCAATTCACCCCTCCACTTT | CASSYRRQIFNSPLHF
TRBJ2-6 | NA | TRBV11-2 | NA | TGTGCCAGCAGCTTAGTTGGAGGGATTGGGGCCAACGTCCTGACTTTC | CASSLVGGIGANVLTF
TRBJ2-5 | NA | TRBV5-4 | NA | TGTGCCAGCAGCCCCGGCGCCAGGACTCTCCAAGAGACCCAGTACTTC | CASSPGARTLQETQYF
TRBJ2-7 | TRBD2 | TRBV9 | NA | TGTGCCAGCAGCGCAGGACTAGCGGGCTACGAGCAGTACTTC | CASSAGLAGYEQYF
TRBJ2-7 | TRBD1 | TRBV6-1 | many | TGTGCCAGCAGTGATAGGACAGGGGGCTTCCACGAGCAGTACTTC | CASSDRTGGFHEQYF
TRBJ2-7 | TRBD1 | TRBV5-1 | NA | TGCGCCAGCAGCCAACCACACGGGACAGGGCTCTACGAGCAGTACTTC | CASSQPHGTGLYEQYF
TRBJ1-2 | NA | TRBV27 | NA | TGTGCCAGCAGTTCAGTGACTAACTATGGCTACACCTTC | CASSSVTNYGYTF
TRBJ2-3 | NA | TRBV2 | NA | TGTGCCAGCAGCGGACTACGGGGCACAGATACGCAGTATTTT | CASSGLRGTDTQYF
TRBJ1-2 | NA | TRBV6-6 | NA | TGTGCCAGCAGCCCGACGGGGGACTATGGCTACACCTTC | CASSPTGDYGYTF
TRBJ2-3 | NA | TRBV9 | NA | TGTGCCAGCAGCATATCGGGTTATGGCACAGATACGCAGTATTTT | CASSISGYGTDTQYF
TRBJ1-5 | NA | TRBV18 | few | TGTGCCAGCTCACCGGACCGGGGAGGCAATCAGCCCCAGCATTTT | CASSPDRGGNQPQHF
TRBJ2-7 | NA | TRBV19 | NA | TGTGCCAGTAGCCGTTACAGGGATCCCCTGTACGAGCAGTACTTC | CASSRYRDPLYEQYF
TRBJ2-1 | NA | TRBV2 | NA | TGTGCCAGTTCCCTACAGGTGCTTTCGATTGAGCAGTTCTTC | CASSLQVLSIEQFF
TRBJ1-3 | NA | TRBV19 | NA | TGTGCCAGTAGTATGGCAGGGACTGGAAACACCATATATTTT | CASSMAGTGNTIYF
TRBJ1-2 | NA | TRBV6-2/TRBV6-3 | NA | TGTGCCAGCAGTAGGGGGAATTTCTATGGCTACACCTTC | CASSRGNFYGYTF
TRBJ2-5 | NA | TRBV10-3 | NA | TGTGCCATCAGTGAGATGCGTTTTGGCCAAGAGACCCAGTACTTC | CAISEMRFGQETQYF
TRBJ1-1 | NA | TRBV5-1 | NA | TGCGCCAGCAGCTTCACCTCAGTGGGCAGCCAGAACACTGAAGCTTTCTTT | CASSFTSVGSQNTEAFF
TRBJ1-1 | NA | TRBV19 | NA | TGTGCCAGTAGTATAGCGGCATCGACAGGCGGATCGTGGGCTTTCTTT | CASSIAASTGGSWAFF
TRBJ2-7 | TRBD1 | TRBV5-1 | NA | TGCGCCAGCAGCTTGAGACAGGGATACGAGCAGTACTTC | CASSLRQGYEQYF
TRBJ1-2 | NA | TRBV30 | NA | TGTGCCTGGATCGTCGTAGACAGTGGGTATGGCTACACCTTC | CAWIVVDSGYGYTF
TRBJ1-4 | NA | TRBV5-1 | NA | TGCGCCTGCACCCCGGACAGTGACGAAAAACTGTTTTTT | CACTPDSDEKLFF
TRBJ1-2 | NA | TRBV7-8 | NA | TGTGCCAGCAGCCCTAGCGGGCAGGCGGGCTATGGCTACACCTTC | CASSPSGQAGYGYTF
TRBJ2-1 | NA | TRBV7-6 | NA | TGTGCCAGCAGCTTATCAGGGGCCGGTGGGAATGAGCAGTTCTTC | CASSLSGAGGNEQFF
TRBJ1-1 | NA | TRBV6-1 | few | TGTGCCAGCAGTGAAGCGGCCGGGATCACTGAAGCTTTCTTT | CASSEAAGITEAFF
TRBJ1-1 | TRBD1 | TRBV2 | NA | TGTGCCAGAGGGGGCGCTTCTGGCATGAACACTGAAGCTTTCTTT | CARGGASGMNTEAFF
TRBJ1-1 | TRBD1 | TRBV6-4 | few | TGTGCCAGCAGGGAGACAGGGTATACTGAAGCTTTCTTT | CASRETGYTEAFF
TRBJ1-1 | TRBD1 | TRBV5-5 | NA | TGTGCCAGCGACAGGGTTGGGAACACTGAAGCTTTCTTT | CASDRVGNTEAFF
TRBJ1-1 | NA | TRBV11-2 | NA | TGTGCCAGCAGCAAGATTATCACGGGGTTGGAGGCTTTCTTT | CASSKIITGLEAFF
TRBJ2-1 | NA | TRBV15 | few | TGTGCCACCAGCAGAGAACTCGGCAATGAGCAGTTCTTC | CATSRELGNEQFF
TRBJ2-4 | NA | TRBV6-6 | NA | TGTGCCAGCAGTTACCCCGGGGAGTACATTCAGTACTTC | CASSYPGEYIQYF
TRBJ2-2 | NA | TRBV5-1 | NA | TGCGCCAGCAGCTTGGAGCTCAAACCTAACACCGGGGAGCTGTTTTTT | CASSLELKPNTGELFF
TRBJ2-7 | NA | TRBV20-1 | NA | TGCAGTGCTAGTCTCAGCTCCTACGAGCAGTACTTC | CSASLSSYEQYF
TRBJ1-2 | NA | TRBV5-1 | few | TGCGCCAGCAGCTTGGTCCAGGGTTCTGGAGGCTACACCTTC | CASSLVQGSGGYTF